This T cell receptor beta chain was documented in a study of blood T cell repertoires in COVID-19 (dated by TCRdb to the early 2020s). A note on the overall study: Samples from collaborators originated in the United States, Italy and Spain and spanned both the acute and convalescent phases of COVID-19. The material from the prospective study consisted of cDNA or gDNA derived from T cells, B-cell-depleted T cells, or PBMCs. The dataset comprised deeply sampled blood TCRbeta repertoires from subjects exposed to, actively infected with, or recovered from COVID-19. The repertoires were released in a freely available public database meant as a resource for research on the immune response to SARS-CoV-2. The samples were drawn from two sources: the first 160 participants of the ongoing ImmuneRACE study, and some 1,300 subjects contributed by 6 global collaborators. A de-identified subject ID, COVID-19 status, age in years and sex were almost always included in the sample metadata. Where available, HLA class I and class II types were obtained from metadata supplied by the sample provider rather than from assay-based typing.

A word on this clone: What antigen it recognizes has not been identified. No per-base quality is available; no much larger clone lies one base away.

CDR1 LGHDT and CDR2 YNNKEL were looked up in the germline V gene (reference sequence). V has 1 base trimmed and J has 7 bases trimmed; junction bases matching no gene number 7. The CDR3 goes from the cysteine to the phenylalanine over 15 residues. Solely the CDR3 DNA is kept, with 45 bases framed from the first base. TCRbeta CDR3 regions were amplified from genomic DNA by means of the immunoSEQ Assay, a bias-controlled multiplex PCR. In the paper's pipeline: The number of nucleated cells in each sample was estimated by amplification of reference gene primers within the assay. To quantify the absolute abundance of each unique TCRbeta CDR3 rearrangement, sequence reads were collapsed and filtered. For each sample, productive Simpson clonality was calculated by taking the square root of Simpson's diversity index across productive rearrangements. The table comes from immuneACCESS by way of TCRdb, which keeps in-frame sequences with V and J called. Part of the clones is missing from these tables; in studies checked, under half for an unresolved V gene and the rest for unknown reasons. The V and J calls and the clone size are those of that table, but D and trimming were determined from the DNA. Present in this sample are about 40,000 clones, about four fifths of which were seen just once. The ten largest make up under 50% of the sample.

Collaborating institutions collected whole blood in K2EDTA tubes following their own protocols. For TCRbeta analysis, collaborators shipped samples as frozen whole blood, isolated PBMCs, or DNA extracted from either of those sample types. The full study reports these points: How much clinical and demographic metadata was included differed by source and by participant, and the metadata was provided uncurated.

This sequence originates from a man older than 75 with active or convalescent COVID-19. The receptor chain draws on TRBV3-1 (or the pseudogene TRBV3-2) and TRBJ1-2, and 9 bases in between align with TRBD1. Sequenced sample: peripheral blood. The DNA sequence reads TGTGCCAGCAGCCAAGCGGGGACAGGGCGTCCTGGCTACACCTTC. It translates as CASSQAGTGRPGYTF.